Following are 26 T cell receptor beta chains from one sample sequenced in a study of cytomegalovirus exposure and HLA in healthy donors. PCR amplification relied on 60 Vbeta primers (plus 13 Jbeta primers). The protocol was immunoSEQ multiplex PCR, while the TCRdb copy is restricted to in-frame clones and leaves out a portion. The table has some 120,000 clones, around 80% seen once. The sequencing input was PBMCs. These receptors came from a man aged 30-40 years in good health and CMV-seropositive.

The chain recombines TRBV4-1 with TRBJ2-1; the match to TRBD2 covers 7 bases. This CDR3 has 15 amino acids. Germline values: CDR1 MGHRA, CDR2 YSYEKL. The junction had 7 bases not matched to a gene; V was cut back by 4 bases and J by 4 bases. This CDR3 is CASSLRGSGYNEQFF. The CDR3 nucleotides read TGCGCCAGCAGCCTCCGGGGTAGCGGGTACAATGAGCAGTTCTTC.

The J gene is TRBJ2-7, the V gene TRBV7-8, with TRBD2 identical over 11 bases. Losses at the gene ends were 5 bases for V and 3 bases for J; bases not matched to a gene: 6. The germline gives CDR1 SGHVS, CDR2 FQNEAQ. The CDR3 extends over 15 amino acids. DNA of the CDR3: TGTGCCAGCAGCCCACGACTAGCGGGACTCTACGAGCAGTACTTC. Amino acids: CASSPRLAGLYEQYF.

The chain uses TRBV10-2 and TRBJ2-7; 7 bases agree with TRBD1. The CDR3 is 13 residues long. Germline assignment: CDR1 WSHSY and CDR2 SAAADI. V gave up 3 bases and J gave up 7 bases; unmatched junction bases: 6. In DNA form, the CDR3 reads TGCGCCAGCAGTGAAAGACAGGGTTGGGAGCAGTACTTC. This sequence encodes CASSERQGWEQYF.

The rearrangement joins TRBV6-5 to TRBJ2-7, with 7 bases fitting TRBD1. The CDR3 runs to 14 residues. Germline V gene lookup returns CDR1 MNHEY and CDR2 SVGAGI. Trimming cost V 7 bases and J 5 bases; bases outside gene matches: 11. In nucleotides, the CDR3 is TGTGCCAGCAAAAAAGGGGGCAGGGGCGACGAGCAGTACTTC. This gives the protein CASKKGGRGDEQYF.

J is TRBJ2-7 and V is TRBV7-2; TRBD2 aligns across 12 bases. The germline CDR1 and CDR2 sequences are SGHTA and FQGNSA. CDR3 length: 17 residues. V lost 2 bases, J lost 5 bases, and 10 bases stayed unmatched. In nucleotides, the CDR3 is TGTGCCAGCAGCTTAAGGGGGTTGACTAGCGGGAGTCACGAGCAGTACTTC. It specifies CASSLRGLTSGSHEQYF.

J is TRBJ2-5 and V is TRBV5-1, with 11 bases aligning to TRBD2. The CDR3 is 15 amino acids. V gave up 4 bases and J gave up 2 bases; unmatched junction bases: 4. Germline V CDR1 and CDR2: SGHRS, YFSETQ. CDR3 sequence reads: CASSPGLADQETQYF. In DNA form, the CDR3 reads TGCGCCAGCAGCCCGGGACTAGCGGATCAAGAGACCCAGTACTTC. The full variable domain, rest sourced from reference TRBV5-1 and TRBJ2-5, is KAGVTQTPRYLIKTRGQQVTLSCSPISGHRSVSWYQQTPGQGLQFLFEYFSETQRNKGNFPGRFSGRQFSNSRSEMNVSTLELGDSALYLCASSPGLADQETQYFGPGTRLLVL.

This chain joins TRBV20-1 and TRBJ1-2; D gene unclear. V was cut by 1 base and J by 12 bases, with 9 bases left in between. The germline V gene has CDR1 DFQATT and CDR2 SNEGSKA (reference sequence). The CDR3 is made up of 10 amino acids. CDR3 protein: CSARGAPNTF. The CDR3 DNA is TGCAGTGCTAGAGGGGCCCCTAACACCTTC.

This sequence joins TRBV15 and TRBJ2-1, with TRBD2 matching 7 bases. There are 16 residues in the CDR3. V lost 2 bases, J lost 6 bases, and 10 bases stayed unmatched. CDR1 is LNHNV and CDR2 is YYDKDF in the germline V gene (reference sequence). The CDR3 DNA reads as TGTGCCACCAGCAGACAAAAGCGGGATCGCCTCAATGAGCAGTTCTTC. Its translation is CATSRQKRDRLNEQFF.

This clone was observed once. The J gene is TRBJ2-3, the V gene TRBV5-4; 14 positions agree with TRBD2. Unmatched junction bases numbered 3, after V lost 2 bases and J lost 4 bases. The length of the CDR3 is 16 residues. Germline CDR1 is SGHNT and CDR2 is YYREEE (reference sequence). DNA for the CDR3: TGTGCCAGCAGCTTCCCGACTAGCGGGAGGGCAGATACGCAGTATTTT. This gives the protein CASSFPTSGRADTQYF.

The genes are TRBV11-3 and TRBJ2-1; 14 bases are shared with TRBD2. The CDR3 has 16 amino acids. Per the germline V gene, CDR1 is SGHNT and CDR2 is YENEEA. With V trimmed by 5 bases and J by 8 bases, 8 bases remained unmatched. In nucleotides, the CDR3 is TGTGCCAGCAGCCTGACCGGGACTAGCGGGAGTGATGAGCAGTTCTTC. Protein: CASSLTGTSGSDEQFF.

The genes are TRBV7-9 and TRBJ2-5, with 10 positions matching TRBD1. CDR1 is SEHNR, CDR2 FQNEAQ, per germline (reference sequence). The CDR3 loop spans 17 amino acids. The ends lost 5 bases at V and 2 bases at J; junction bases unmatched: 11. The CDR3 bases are TGTGCCAGCAGCCCGACCTGGTGGACAGGGGGACAAGAGACCCAGTACTTC. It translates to CASSPTWWTGGQETQYF.

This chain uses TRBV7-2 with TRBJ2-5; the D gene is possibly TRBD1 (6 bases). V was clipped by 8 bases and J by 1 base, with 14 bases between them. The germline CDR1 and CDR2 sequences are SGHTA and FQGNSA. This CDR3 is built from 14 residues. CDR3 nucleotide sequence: TGTGCCAGCGCCCGCAGGGGCAGCCAAGAGACCCAGTACTTC. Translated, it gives CASARRGSQETQYF.

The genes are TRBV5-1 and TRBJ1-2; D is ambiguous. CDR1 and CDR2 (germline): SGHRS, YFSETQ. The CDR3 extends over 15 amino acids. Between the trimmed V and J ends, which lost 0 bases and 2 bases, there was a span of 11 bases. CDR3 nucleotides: TGCGCCAGCAGCTTGGGAGGGAGTATCAACTATGGCTACACCTTC. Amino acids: CASSLGGSINYGYTF.

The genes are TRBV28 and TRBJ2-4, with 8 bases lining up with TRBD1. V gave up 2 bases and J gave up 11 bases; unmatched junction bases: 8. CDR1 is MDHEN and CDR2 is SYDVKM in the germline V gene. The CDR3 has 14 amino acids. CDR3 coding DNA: TGTGCCAGCAGTTTACAGGGGGCTATTGGCTTTCAGTACTTC. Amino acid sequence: CASSLQGAIGFQYF. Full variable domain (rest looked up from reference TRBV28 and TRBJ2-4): DVKVTQSSRYLVKRTGEKVFLECVQDMDHENMFWYRQDPGLGLRLIYFSYDVKMKEKGDIPEGYSVSREKKERFSLILESASTNQTSMYLCASSLQGAIGFQYFGAGTRLSVL.

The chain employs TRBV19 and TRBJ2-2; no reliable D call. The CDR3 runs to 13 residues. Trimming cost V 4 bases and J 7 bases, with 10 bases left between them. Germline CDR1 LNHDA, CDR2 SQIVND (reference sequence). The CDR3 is CASSTGVGGELFF. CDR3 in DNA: TGTGCCAGTAGTACAGGTGTTGGCGGGGAGCTGTTTTTT.

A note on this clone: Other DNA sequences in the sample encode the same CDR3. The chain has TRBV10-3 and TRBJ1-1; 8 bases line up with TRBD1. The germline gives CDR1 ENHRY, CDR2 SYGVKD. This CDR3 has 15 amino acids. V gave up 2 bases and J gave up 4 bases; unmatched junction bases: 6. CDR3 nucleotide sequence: TGTGCCATCAGTGAGCGTACAGGGGGAGGCACTGAAGCTTTCTTT. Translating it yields CAISERTGGGTEAFF.

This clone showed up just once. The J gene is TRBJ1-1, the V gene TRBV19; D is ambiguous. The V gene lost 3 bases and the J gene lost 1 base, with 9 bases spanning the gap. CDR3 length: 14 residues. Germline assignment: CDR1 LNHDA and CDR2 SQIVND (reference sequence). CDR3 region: CASSIFRQNTEAFF. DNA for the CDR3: TGTGCCAGTAGTATTTTTCGACAGAACACTGAAGCTTTCTTT.

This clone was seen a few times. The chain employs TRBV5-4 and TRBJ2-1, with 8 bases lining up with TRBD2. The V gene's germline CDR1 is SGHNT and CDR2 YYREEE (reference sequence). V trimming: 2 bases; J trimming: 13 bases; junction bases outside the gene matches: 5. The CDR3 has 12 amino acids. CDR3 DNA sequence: TGTGCCAGCAGCTTCCCGGGAGGGGAACAGTTCTTC. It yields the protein CASSFPGGEQFF.

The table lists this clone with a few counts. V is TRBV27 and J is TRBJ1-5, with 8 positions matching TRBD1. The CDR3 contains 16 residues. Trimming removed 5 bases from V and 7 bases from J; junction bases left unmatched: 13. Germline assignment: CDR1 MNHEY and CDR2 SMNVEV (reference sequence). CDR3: CASSPDRGQYRQPQHF. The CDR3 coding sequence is TGTGCCAGCAGTCCCGACAGGGGACAATACAGGCAGCCCCAGCATTTT.

The CDR3 DNA sequence: TGTGCCAGCAGCTTACAATCCCCGGCGGGAGGGGACACCGGGGAGCTGTTTTTT. It is translated as CASSLQSPAGGDTGELFF. V is TRBV7-6 and J is TRBJ2-2, with 9 positions matching TRBD2. The V segment lost 2 bases and the J segment 3 bases; nucleotides outside the gene matches: 10. The germline CDR1 and CDR2 sequences are SGHVS and FNYEAQ. There are 18 residues in the CDR3.

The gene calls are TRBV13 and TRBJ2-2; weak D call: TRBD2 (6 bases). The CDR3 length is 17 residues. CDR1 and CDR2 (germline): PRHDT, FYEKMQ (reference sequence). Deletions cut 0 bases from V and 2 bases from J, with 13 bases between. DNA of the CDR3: TGTGCCAGCAGCTTAGGCCTACTCGGGAGTAACACCGGGGAGCTGTTTTTT. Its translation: CASSLGLLGSNTGELFF.

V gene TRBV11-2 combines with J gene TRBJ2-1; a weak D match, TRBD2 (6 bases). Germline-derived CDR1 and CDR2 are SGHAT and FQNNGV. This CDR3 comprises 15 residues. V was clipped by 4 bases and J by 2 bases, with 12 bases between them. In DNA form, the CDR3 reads TGTGCCAGCAGCTCTCGGGCGGGACCCTACAATGAGCAGTTCTTC. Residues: CASSSRAGPYNEQFF.

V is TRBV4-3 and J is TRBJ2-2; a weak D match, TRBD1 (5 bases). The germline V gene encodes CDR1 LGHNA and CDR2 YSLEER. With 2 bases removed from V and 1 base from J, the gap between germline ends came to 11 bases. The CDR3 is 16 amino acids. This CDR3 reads CASSQHFGQNTGELFF. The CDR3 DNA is TGCGCCAGCAGCCAACATTTCGGACAGAACACCGGGGAGCTGTTTTTT.

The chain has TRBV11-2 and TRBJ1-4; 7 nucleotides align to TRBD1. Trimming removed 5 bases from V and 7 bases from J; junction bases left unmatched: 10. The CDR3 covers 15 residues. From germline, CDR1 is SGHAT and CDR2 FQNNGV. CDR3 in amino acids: CASSEYRGRGEKLFF. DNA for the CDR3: TGTGCCAGCAGCGAATACAGGGGAAGGGGTGAAAAACTGTTTTTT. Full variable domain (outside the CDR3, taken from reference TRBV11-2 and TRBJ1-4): EAGVAQSPRYKIIEKRQSVAFWCNPISGHATLYWYQQILGQGPKLLIQFQNNGVVDDSQLPKDRFSAERLKGVDSTLKIQPAKLEDSAVYLCASSEYRGRGEKLFFGSGTQLSVL.

The chain's CDR3 is CASSERQGPTNEKLFF. The CDR3 DNA follows: TGCGCCAGCAGTGAGCGACAGGGACCTACTAATGAAAAACTGTTTTTT. V gene TRBV10-2 combines with J gene TRBJ1-4, with 7 nucleotides matching TRBD1. Trimming took 2 bases from V and 2 from J; bases not matched to a gene: 5. Per germline, CDR1 WSHSY and CDR2 SAAADI. The CDR3 is made up of 16 amino acids.

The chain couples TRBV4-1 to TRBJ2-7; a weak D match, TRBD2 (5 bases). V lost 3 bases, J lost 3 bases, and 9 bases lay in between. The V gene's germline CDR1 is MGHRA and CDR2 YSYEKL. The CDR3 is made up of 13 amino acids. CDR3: CASSHLLGYEQYF. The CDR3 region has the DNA TGCGCCAGCAGCCATTTACTAGGCTACGAGCAGTACTTC.